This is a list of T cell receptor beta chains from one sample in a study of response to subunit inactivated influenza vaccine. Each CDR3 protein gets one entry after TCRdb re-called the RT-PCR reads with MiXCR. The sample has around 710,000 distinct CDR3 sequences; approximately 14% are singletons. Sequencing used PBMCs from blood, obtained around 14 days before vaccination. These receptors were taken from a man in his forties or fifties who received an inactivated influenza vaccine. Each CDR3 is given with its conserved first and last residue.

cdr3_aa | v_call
CASSLATTGELFF | TRBV5-5
CASSYAAGSQPQHF | TRBV27
CASTAGGPTEAFF | TRBV28
CSGLSGTEAFF | TRBV29-1
CASSHDYGYTF | TRBV3-1
CASSEVLPAYEQYF | TRBV6-1
CASSLAESNQPQHF | TRBV12-3/TRBV12-4
CASSLTSGRRETQYF | TRBV11-2
CASSSQAGGSPYEQYF | TRBV19
CASSPRTGENTEAFF | TRBV18
CSVGRTYEQYF | TRBV29-1
CASSQVGAFNQPQHF | TRBV4-1
CASSERTGFSYEQYF | TRBV2
CASSHGRTLAGELFF | TRBV6-2/TRBV6-3
CASSLRQNRAGELFF | TRBV5-1